These 3 T cell receptor beta chains originate from one sample sequenced in a study of blood T cells in healthy people across ages. Alongside a J-beta primer mix, a sample-barcoded 5' primer served in a second PCR lasting 7 to 11 cycles. TCRdb recomputed calls from the 5' RACE reads with MiXCR, one row per CDR3 protein. Of around 940,000 distinct CDR3 sequences in the sample, about 53% are singletons; the top ten hold about 20%. The sequenced material came from blood. All receptors come from a woman in her fifties or sixties in good health.

V and J are TRBV27 and TRBJ2-7; the D gene is possibly TRBD1 (6 bases). This CDR3 comprises 16 residues. Germline loops: CDR1 MNHEY, CDR2 SMNVEV (reference sequence). Trimming shortened V by 3 bases and J by 2 bases, and 17 bases separated the two germline ends. CDR3 loop: CASSLTPFKGAYEQYF. CDR3 nucleotide sequence: TGTGCCAGCAGTTTGACCCCTTTTAAGGGGGCCTACGAGCAGTACTTC.

This clonotype came up a few times. This sequence joins TRBV18 and TRBJ1-2; D not certain. The CDR3 totals 14 residues. Between the trimmed V and J ends, which lost 6 bases and 3 bases, there was a span of 14 bases. The V gene's germline CDR1 is KGHSH and CDR2 LQKENI. The CDR3 nucleotides read TGTGCCAGCTCGAACTCAAACCTAGACTATGGCTACACCTTC. Translated: CASSNSNLDYGYTF.

The sample holds a few counts of this clonotype. The chain is built from TRBV27 and TRBJ1-5; D gene uncertain. The CDR3 covers 14 residues. Trimming cost V 5 bases and J 3 bases, with 11 bases left between them. Germline CDR1 reads MNHEY; CDR2 reads SMNVEV (reference sequence). The CDR3 spells CASSTGGVNQPQHF. Here the CDR3 DNA reads TGTGCCAGCAGTACCGGTGGGGTCAATCAGCCCCAGCATTTT.